Following are 7 T cell receptor beta chains from one sample sequenced in a study of CD8 T cells in ankylosing spondylitis. TCRdb recomputed calls from the 5' RACE reads with MiXCR, one row per CDR3 protein. The table shows about 35,000 distinct CDR3 sequences, with 10% occurring only once. The specimen was blood, either unsorted or a sorted T cell fraction (not recorded which). These receptor sequences come from a male donor with ankylosing spondylitis or in good health (not recorded which).

This clonotype was recorded many times. The chain carries TRBV18 and TRBJ2-6, with D perhaps given as TRBD1 or TRBD2 (6 bases each). CDR3 length equals 17 residues. Germline V CDR1 and CDR2: KGHSH, LQKENI. Trimming left V 0 bases short and J 3 bases short, with 12 bases between. CDR3 amino acids: CASSPPAGQGGANVLTF. DNA of the CDR3: TGTGCCAGCTCACCACCGGCGGGACAAGGTGGGGCCAACGTCCTGACTTTC.

The table lists this clonotype with many counts. The CDR3 here is CASSVTGTGLGETQYF. The CDR3 nucleotides are TGTGCCAGCAGCGTAACAGGCACAGGGCTTGGCGAGACCCAGTACTTC. The chain uses TRBV9 and TRBJ2-5, with D perhaps matching TRBD1 (6 bases). CDR3 size: 16 residues. CDR1 SGDLS and CDR2 YYNGEE come from the germline V gene. Trimming took off 1 base at V and 5 bases at J, with 18 bases between the two ends.

By frequency in the sample, this clonotype is medium-sized (0.01 to 0.1%). The genes are TRBV25-1 and TRBJ2-7; D might be TRBD1 or TRBD2, each matching 7 bases. Germline CDR1 and CDR2: MGHDK and SYGVNS. V was pared by 3 bases and J by 2 bases, with 17 bases between. The CDR3 covers 16 residues. CDR3 residues: CASSDSGTANAYEQYF. DNA of the CDR3: TGTGCCAGCAGTGACAGCGGGACAGCCAACGCCTACGAGCAGTACTTC.

This clonotype has only a few counts. This chain joins TRBV7-6 and TRBJ2-7, with TRBD2 matching over 11 bases. Germline V CDR1 and CDR2: SGHVS, FNYEAQ. The CDR3 is made up of 15 amino acids. With 5 bases clipped from V and 4 bases from J, the junction kept 7 bases outside the gene matches. The DNA for the CDR3 is TGTGCCAGCAGCCCCGGGACTAGCGGAACTTACGAGCAGTACTTC. This sequence encodes CASSPGTSGTYEQYF.

The chain uses TRBV20-1 and TRBJ1-1; 8 nucleotides align to TRBD1. CDR1 is DFQATT and CDR2 is SNEGSKA in the germline V gene (reference sequence). This CDR3 contains 14 residues. The CDR3 region has the DNA TGCAGGGTACGCGACAGGGGTCTGAACACTGAAGCTTTCTTT. This sequence encodes CRVRDRGLNTEAFF.

The table lists this clonotype with many counts. The chain uses TRBV5-6 and TRBJ2-5; 7 bases map to TRBD2. V trimming: 0 bases; J trimming: 0 bases; junction bases outside the gene matches: 8. The germline gives CDR1 SGHDT, CDR2 YYEEEE. CDR3 length: 17 amino acids. The CDR3 spells CASSLVRDYYYQETQYF. In DNA form, the CDR3 reads TGTGCCAGCAGCTTGGTTCGGGACTACTATTACCAAGAGACCCAGTACTTC.

This clonotype was picked up many times. The rearrangement joins TRBV7-2 to TRBJ2-4, with D hard to call. CDR1 is SGHTA, CDR2 FQGNSA, per germline. The CDR3 covers 14 residues. Trimming pared 6 bases from V and 0 bases from J, leaving 9 bases between. DNA for the CDR3: TGTGCCAGCAGTGTAGCCCTAGCCAAAAACATTCAGTACTTC. Translation gives CASSVALAKNIQYF.